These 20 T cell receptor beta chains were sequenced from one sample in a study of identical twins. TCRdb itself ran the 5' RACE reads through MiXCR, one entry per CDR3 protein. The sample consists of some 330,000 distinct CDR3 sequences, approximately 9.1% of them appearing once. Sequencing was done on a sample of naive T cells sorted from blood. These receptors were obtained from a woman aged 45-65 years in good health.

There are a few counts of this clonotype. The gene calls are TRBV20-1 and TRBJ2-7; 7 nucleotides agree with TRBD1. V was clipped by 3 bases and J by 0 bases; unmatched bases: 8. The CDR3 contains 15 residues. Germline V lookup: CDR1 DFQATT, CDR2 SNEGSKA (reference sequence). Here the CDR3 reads CSASPAQGLSYEQYF. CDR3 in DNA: TGCAGTGCTAGTCCAGCACAGGGGCTCTCCTACGAGCAGTACTTC.

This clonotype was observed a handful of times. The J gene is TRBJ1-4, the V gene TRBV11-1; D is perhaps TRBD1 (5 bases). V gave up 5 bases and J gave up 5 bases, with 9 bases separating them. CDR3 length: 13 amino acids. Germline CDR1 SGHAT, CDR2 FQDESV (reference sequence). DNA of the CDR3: TGTGCCAGCAGCCGGGACGGCAATGAAAAACTGTTTTTT. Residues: CASSRDGNEKLFF.

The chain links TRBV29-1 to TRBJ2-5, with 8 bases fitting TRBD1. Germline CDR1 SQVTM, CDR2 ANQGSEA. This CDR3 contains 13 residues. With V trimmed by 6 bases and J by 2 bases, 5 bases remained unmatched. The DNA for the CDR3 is TGCAGCGTAGAAACAGGGGGACAAGAGACCCAGTACTTC. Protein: CSVETGGQETQYF.

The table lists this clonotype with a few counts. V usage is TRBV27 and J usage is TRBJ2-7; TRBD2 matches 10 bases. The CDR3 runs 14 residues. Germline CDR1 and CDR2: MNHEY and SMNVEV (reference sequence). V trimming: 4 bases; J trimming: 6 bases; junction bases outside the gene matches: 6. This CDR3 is CASSSSGRVFEQYV. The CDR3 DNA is TGTGCCAGCAGTTCTAGCGGGAGAGTATTCGAGCAGTACGTC.

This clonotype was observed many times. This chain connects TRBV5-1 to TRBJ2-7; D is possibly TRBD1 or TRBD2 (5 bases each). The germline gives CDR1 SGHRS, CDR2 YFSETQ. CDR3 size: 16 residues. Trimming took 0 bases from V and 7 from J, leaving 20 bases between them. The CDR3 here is CASSLEERPLWGEQYV. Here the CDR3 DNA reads TGCGCCAGCAGCTTGGAGGAACGACCTCTTTGGGGGGAGCAGTACGTC.

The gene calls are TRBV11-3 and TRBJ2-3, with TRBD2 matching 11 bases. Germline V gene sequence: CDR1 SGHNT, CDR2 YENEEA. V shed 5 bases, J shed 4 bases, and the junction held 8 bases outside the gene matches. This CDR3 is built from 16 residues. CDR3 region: CASSPRTSGLADTQYF. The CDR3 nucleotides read TGTGCCAGCAGCCCCAGGACTAGCGGGTTAGCAGATACGCAGTATTTT.

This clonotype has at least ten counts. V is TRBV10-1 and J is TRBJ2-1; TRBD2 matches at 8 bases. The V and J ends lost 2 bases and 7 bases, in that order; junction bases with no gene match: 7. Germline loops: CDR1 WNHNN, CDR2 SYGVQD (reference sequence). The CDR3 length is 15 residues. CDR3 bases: TGCGCCAGCAGTGAGAGCACAGCGGGAGTGAATGAGCAGTTCTTC. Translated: CASSESTAGVNEQFF.

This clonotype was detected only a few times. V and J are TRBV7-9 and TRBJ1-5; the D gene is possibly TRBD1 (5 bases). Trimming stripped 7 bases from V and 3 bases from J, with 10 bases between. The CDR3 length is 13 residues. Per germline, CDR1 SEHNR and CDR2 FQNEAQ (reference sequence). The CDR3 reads CASTSRDNQPQHF. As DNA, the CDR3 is TGTGCCAGCACCTCCAGGGACAATCAGCCCCAGCATTTT.

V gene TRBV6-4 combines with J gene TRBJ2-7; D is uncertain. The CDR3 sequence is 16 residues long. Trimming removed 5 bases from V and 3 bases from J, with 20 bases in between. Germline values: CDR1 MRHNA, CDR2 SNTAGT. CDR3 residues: CASSPLEYDGLYEQYV. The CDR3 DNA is TGTGCCAGCAGTCCCCTCGAGTACGATGGCCTCTACGAGCAGTACGTC.

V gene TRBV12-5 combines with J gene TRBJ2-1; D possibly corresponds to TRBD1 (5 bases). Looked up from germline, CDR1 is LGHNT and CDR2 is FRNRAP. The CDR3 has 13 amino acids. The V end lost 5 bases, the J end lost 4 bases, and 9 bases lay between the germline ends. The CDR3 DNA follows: TGTGCTAGTGGTCCCCCAGGGTACAATGAGCAGTTCTTC. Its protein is CASGPPGYNEQFF.

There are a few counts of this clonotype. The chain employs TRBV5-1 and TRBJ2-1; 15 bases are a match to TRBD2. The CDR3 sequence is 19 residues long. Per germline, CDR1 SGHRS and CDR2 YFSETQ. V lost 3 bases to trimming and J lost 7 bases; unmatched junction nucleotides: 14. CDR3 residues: CASSSGLAGGPSGGNEQFF. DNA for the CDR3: TGCGCCAGCAGCTCCGGACTAGCGGGAGGGCCCTCAGGGGGGAATGAGCAGTTCTTC.

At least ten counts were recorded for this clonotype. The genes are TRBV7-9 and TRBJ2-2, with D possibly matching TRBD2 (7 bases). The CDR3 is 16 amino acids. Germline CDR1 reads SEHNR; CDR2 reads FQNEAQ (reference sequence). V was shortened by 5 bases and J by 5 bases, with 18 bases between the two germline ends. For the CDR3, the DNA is TGTGCCAGCAGCGCCCCCCCTCGGGGGGCGACCGGGGAGCTGTTTTTT. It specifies CASSAPPRGATGELFF.

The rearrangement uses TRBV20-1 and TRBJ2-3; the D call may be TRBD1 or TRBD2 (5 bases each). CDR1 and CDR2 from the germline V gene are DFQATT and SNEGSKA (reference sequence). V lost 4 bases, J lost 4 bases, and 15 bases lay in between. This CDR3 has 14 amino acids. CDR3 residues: CSATGTGGPDTQYF. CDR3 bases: TGCAGTGCTACCGGGACGGGTGGGCCAGATACGCAGTATTTT.

DNA of the CDR3: TGTGCCAGCAGCGCCGAAAGGCCCCCAGATACGCAGTATTTT. Translation gives CASSAERPPDTQYF. The chain links TRBV5-6 to TRBJ2-3; D unresolved. Germline V lookup: CDR1 SGHDT, CDR2 YYEEEE. The CDR3 consists of 14 residues. V was clipped by 4 bases and J by 4 bases, with 13 bases between them.

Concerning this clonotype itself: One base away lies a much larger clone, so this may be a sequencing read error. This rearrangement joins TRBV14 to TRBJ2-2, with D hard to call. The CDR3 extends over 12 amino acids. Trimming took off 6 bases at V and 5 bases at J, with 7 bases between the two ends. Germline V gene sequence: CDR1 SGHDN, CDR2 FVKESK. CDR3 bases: TGTGCCAGCAGGCACTATACCGGGGAGCTGTTTTTT. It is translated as CASRHYTGELFF.

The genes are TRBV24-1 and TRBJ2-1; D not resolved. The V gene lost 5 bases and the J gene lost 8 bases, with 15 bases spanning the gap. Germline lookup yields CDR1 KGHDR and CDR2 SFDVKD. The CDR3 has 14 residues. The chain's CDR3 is CATSVRPRSDEQFF. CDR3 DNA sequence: TGTGCCACCAGTGTTCGGCCACGATCCGATGAGCAGTTCTTC.

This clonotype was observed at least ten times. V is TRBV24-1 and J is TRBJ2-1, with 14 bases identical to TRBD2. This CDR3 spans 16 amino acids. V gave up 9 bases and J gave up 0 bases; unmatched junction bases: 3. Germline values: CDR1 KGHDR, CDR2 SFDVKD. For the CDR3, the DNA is TGTGCCACCTCTGGGACTAGCGGGAGCTCCTACAATGAGCAGTTCTTC. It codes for CATSGTSGSSYNEQFF.

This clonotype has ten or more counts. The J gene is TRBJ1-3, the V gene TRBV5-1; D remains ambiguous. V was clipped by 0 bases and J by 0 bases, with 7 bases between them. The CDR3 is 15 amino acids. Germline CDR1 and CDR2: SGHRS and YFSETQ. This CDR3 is CASSLATFSGNTIYF. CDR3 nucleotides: TGCGCCAGCAGCTTGGCGACCTTCTCTGGAAACACCATATATTTT.

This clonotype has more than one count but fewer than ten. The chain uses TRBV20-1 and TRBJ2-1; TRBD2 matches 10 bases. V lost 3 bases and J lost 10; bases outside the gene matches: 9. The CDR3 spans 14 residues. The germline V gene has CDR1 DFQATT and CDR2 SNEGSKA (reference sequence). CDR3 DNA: TGCAGTGCTAGGCGGTCTAGCGGGAGAAGGGAGCAGTTCTTC. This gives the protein CSARRSSGRREQFF.

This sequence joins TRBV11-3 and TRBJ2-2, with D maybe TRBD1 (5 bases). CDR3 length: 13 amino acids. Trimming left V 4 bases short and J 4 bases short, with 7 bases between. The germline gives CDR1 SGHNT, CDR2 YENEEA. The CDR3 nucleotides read TGTGCCAGCAGCTGGGGCACCACCGGGGAGCTGTTTTTT. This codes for CASSWGTTGELFF.